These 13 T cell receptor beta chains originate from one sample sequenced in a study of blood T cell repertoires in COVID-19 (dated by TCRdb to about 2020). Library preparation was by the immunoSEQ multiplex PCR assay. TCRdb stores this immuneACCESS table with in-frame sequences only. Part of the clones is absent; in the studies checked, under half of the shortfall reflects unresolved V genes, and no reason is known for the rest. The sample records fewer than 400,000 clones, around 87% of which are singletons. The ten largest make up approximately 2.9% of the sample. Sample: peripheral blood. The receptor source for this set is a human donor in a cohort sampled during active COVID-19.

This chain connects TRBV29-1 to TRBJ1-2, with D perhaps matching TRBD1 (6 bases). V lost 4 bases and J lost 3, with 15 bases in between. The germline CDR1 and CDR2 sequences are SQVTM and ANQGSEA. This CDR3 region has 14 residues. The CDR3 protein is CSVGETGRHYGYTF. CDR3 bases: TGCAGCGTTGGAGAGACAGGTCGGCACTATGGCTACACCTTC. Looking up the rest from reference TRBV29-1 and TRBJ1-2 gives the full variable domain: SAVISQKPSRDICQRGTSLTIQCQVDSQVTMMFWYRQQPGQSLTLIATANQGSEATYESGFVIDKFPISRPNLTFSTLTVSNMSPEDSSIYLCSVGETGRHYGYTFGSGTRLTVV.

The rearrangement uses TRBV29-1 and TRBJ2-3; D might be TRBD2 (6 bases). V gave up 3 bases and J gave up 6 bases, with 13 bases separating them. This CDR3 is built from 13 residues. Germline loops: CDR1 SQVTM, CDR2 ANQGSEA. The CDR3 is CSVDFRGKDTQYF. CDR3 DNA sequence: TGCAGCGTTGATTTCCGGGGGAAGGATACGCAGTATTTT.

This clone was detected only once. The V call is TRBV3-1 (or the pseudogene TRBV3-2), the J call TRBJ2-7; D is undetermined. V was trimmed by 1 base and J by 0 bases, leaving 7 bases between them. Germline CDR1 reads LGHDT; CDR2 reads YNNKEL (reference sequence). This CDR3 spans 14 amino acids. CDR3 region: CASSQAVLSYEQYF. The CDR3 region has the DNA TGTGCCAGCAGCCAAGCGGTCCTCTCCTACGAGCAGTACTTC.

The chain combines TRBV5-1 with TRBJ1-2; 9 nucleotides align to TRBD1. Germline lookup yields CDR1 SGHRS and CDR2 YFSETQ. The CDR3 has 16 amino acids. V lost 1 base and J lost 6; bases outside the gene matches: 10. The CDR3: CASSLPTGTGTDGYTF. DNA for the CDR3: TGCGCCAGCAGCTTGCCCACCGGGACAGGGACGGATGGCTACACCTTC.

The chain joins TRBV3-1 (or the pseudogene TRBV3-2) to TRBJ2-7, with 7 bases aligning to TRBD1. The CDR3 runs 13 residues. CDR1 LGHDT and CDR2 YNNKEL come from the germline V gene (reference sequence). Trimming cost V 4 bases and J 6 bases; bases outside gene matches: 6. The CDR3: CASSRDSRFEQYF. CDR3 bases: TGTGCCAGCAGCCGGGACAGTCGCTTCGAGCAGTACTTC.

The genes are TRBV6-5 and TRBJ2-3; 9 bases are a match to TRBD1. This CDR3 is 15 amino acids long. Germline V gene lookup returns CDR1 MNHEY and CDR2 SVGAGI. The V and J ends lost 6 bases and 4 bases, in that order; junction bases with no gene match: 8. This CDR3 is CASRAPGQGSDTQYF. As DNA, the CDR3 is TGTGCCAGCAGGGCCCCCGGACAGGGGTCAGATACGCAGTATTTT.

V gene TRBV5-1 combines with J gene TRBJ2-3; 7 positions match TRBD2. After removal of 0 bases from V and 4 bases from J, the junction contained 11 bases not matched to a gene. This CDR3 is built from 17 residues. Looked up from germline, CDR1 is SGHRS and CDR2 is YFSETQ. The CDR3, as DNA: TGCGCCAGCAGCTTGGCCCGGGGGGACGCCCACGCAGATACGCAGTATTTT. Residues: CASSLARGDAHADTQYF.

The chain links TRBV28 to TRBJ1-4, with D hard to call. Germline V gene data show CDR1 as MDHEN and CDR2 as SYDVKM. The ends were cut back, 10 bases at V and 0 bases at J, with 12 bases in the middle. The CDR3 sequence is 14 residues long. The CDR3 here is CATTEPATNEKLFF. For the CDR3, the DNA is TGTGCCACCACAGAGCCAGCAACTAATGAAAAACTGTTTTTT.

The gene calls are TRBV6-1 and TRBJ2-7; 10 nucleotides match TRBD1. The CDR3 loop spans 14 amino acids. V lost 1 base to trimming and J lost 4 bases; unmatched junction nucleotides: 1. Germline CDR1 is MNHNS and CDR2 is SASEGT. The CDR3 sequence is CASSEGQGAYEQYF. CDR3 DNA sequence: TGTGCCAGCAGTGAAGGACAGGGGGCATACGAGCAGTACTTC.

The CDR3 DNA sequence: TGTGCCAGCAGCTTCCTACCCTACGAGCAGTACTTC. It encodes CASSFLPYEQYF. This chain joins TRBV5-8 and TRBJ2-7, with no clear D. This CDR3 has 12 residues. The V end lost 2 bases, the J end lost 2 bases, and 5 bases lay between the germline ends. CDR1 and CDR2 from the germline V gene are SGHTS and YDEGEE.

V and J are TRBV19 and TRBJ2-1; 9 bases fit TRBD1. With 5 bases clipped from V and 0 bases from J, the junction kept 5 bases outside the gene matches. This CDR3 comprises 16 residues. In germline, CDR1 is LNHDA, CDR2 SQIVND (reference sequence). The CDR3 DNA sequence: TGTGCCAGTAGTCGCGGACAGGGGACCTCCTACAATGAGCAGTTCTTC. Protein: CASSRGQGTSYNEQFF.

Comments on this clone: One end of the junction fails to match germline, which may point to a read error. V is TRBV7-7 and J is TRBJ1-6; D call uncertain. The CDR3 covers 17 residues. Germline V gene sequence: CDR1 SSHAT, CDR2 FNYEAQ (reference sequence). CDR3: CASSFEPTTAGNSPLHF. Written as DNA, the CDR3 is TGTGCTAGCAGCTTCGAACCCACTACGGCTGGTAATTCACCCCTCCACTTT.

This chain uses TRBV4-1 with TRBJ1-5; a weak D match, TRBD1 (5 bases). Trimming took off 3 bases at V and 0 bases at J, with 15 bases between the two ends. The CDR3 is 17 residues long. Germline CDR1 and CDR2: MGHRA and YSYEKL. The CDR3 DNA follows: TGCGCCAGCAGCCACCCACAGGTCGGGTATAGCAATCAGCCCCAGCATTTT. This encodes CASSHPQVGYSNQPQHF.